Below, one T cell receptor (beta chain) is given with its context. As yet, its antigen is unknown. V trimming: 7 bases; J trimming: 6 bases; junction bases outside the gene matches: 9. This CDR3 comprises 15 residues. Germline-derived CDR1 and CDR2 are MNHNS and SASEGT. The sample originates from a study of cytomegalovirus exposure and HLA in healthy donors. Overall study results and limits: CMV serostatus alone was available as immune exposure information. In vitro assays verified that three CMV-associated chains recognized CMV antigens specifically. When a later analysis was performed, an Asian-associated ancestry cluster reportedly had fewer N-insertions than the approximately 690-donor mean.

The primer mix had 60 Vbeta and 13 Jbeta primers. Sequencing used immunoSEQ multiplex PCR; TCRdb keeps in-frame clones, though not all of them. The sample holds approximately 180,000 clones, more than 60% seen once. Source material: PBMCs. The sequence derives from a woman aged 25 to 45 in good health and CMV-seropositive. This rearrangement joins TRBV6-1 to TRBJ2-1, with 10 bases that match TRBD2. DNA of the CDR3: TGTGCCAGCACCCTTGGAGCGGGAGGGCTCAATGAGCAGTTCTTC. It specifies CASTLGAGGLNEQFF.